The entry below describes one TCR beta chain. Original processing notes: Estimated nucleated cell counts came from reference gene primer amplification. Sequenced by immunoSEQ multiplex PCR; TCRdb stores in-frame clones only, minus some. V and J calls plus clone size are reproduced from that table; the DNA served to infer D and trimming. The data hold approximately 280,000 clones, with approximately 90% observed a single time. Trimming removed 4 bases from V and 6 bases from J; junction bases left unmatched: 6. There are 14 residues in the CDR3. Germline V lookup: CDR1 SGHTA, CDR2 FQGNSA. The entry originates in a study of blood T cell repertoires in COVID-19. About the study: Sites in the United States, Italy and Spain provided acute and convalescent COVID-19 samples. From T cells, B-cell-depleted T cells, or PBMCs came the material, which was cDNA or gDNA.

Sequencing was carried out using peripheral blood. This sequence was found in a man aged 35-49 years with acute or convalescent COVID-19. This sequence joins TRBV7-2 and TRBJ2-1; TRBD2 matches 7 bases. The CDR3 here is CASSSPRGGNEQFF. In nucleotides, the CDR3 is TGTGCCAGCAGCTCACCACGCGGGGGCAATGAGCAGTTCTTC.